This entry lists 16 T cell receptor beta chains sequenced from one sample in a study of cytomegalovirus exposure and HLA in healthy donors. A multiplex PCR was run with 60 Vbeta primers and 13 Jbeta primers. Sequencing used immunoSEQ multiplex PCR; TCRdb keeps in-frame clones, though not all of them. The table counts 150,000 to 200,000 clones; around 1.9% lies in the top ten. Sequencing was done on a sample of PBMCs. The receptors stem from a man between 25 and 39 years old in good health and CMV-seronegative.

This chain joins TRBV7-9 and TRBJ1-1; possible D gene TRBD1, 6 bases. The CDR3 contains 14 residues. Germline CDR1 is SEHNR and CDR2 is FQNEAQ (reference sequence). V lost 4 bases and J 5 bases, leaving 14 bases between the germline ends. As DNA, the CDR3 is TGTGCCAGCAGCTCAAGGGGGAAAGGGACTGAAGCTTTCTTT. Protein: CASSSRGKGTEAFF. Complete variable domain (other parts from reference TRBV7-9 and TRBJ1-1): DTGVSQNPRHKITKRGQNVTFRCDPISEHNRLYWYRQTLGQGPEFLTYFQNEAQLEKSRLLSDRFSAERPKGSFSTLEIQRTEQGDSAMYLCASSSRGKGTEAFFGQGTRLTVV.

V is TRBV4-1 and J is TRBJ1-2, with D tentatively TRBD1 (5 bases). Trimming pared 0 bases from V and 6 bases from J, leaving 20 bases between. The CDR3 length is 17 residues. Germline V gene data show CDR1 as MGHRA and CDR2 as YSYEKL. CDR3 in amino acids: CASSQDPGTPGRNGYTF. In DNA form, the CDR3 reads TGCGCCAGCAGCCAAGATCCAGGGACTCCTGGGAGGAATGGCTACACCTTC.

The chain has TRBV5-1 and TRBJ1-5; TRBD1 matches 7 bases. This CDR3 has 17 amino acids. With 4 bases clipped from V and 0 bases from J, the junction kept 10 bases outside the gene matches. Germline values: CDR1 SGHRS, CDR2 YFSETQ. CDR3 bases: TGCGCCAGCAGCCTTACCGGGACAGAGCTTAGCAATCAGCCCCAGCATTTT. This translates into CASSLTGTELSNQPQHF.

The chain has TRBV10-3 and TRBJ2-7; D is unclear. Germline CDR1 is ENHRY and CDR2 is SYGVKD. Trimming pared 6 bases from V and 2 bases from J, leaving 14 bases between. The CDR3 extends over 14 amino acids. In DNA form, the CDR3 reads TGTGCCATCAGCCCTACCTCGGGTACCTACGAGCAGTACTTC. Its protein is CAISPTSGTYEQYF.

V usage is TRBV18 and J usage is TRBJ2-4, with D maybe TRBD2 (5 bases). In germline, CDR1 is KGHSH, CDR2 LQKENI. V dropped 6 bases and J dropped 0 bases, with 18 bases sitting between them. The CDR3 sequence is 17 residues long. CDR3 nucleotide sequence: TGTGCCAGCTCCAGACCCCCGGGATCTTTAGCCAAAAACATTCAGTACTTC. Protein: CASSRPPGSLAKNIQYF.

The chain joins TRBV27 to TRBJ1-5; TRBD1 agrees at 10 bases. The CDR3 sequence is 17 residues long. The J segment lost 4 bases and the V segment lost 6 bases, leaving 12 bases of the junction unmatched. Germline V CDR1 and CDR2: MNHEY, SMNVEV (reference sequence). CDR3 protein: CASRDNRGTGDNQPQHF. The CDR3 DNA is TGTGCCAGCAGAGACAACCGCGGGACAGGGGATAATCAGCCCCAGCATTTT.

V usage is TRBV19 and J usage is TRBJ1-1; D is unresolved. V shed 1 base and J shed 4 bases, with 10 bases lying between them. Looked up from germline, CDR1 is LNHDA and CDR2 is SQIVND (reference sequence). CDR3 length equals 14 residues. CDR3 amino acids: CASSIGWAVTEAFF. The CDR3 DNA follows: TGTGCCAGTAGTATAGGATGGGCCGTCACTGAAGCTTTCTTT.

The CDR3: CASSETKTRLREQYF. The CDR3 bases are TGTGCCAGCAGTGAAACGAAGACAAGGCTAAGGGAGCAGTACTTC. The chain couples TRBV6-1 to TRBJ2-7; D ambiguous. The CDR3 consists of 15 residues. Germline V CDR1 and CDR2: MNHNS, SASEGT. Between the trimmed V and J ends, which lost 2 bases and 7 bases, there was a span of 18 bases.

Concerning this clone: The junction does not match germline at one end; this may be a read error. The V call is TRBV30, the J call TRBJ2-5; 7 bases map to TRBD2. Germline V gives CDR1 GTSNPN, CDR2 SVGIG (reference sequence). CDR3 length equals 14 residues. CDR3 loop: CTWSSTSGKETQYF. The DNA of the CDR3 is TGTACCTGGAGTTCAACGAGCGGGAAAGAGACCCAGTACTTC. Looking up the rest from reference TRBV30 and TRBJ2-5 gives the full variable domain: SQTIHQWPATLVQPVGSPLSLECTVEGTSNPNLYWYRQAAGRGLQLLFYSVGIGQISSEVPQNLSASRPQDRQFILSSKKLLLSDSGFYLCTWSSTSGKETQYFGPGTRLLVL.

This sequence joins TRBV19 and TRBJ2-3; 7 nucleotides line up with TRBD2. This CDR3 contains 16 residues. The ends lost 4 bases at V and 5 bases at J; junction bases unmatched: 12. Germline lookup yields CDR1 LNHDA and CDR2 SQIVND (reference sequence). This CDR3 is CASSKRAGERGDTQYF. Here the CDR3 DNA reads TGTGCCAGTAGTAAGAGAGCTGGAGAGCGGGGAGATACGCAGTATTTT.

The chain combines TRBV2 with TRBJ1-6; TRBD1 is a possible D gene (6 bases). V lost 6 bases to trimming and J lost 9 bases, with 18 bases between them. Germline values: CDR1 SNHLY, CDR2 FYNNEI. The length of the CDR3 is 15 residues. CDR3 sequence (DNA): TGTGCCAGCAGCCCAACAGGGTCCGTTGGTTCACCCCTCCACTTT. Translating it yields CASSPTGSVGSPLHF.

V gene TRBV4-1 combines with J gene TRBJ2-7; D is perhaps TRBD2 (5 bases). Germline V gene data show CDR1 as MGHRA and CDR2 as YSYEKL. The CDR3 sequence is 15 residues long. Trimming cost V 0 bases and J 7 bases, with 16 bases left between them. CDR3 loop: CASSQDGGTHGEQYF. The CDR3 DNA follows: TGCGCCAGCAGCCAAGATGGAGGCACCCATGGGGAGCAGTACTTC.

The chain links TRBV2 to TRBJ2-2; D gene ambiguous. The CDR3 totals 16 residues. Per germline, CDR1 SNHLY and CDR2 FYNNEI. Trimming left V 4 bases short and J 3 bases short, with 15 bases between. In DNA form, the CDR3 reads TGTGCCAGCAGTGTCTCGCGGAGCGTGGACACCGGGGAGCTGTTTTTT. Translated: CASSVSRSVDTGELFF.

The CDR3 is CASSLVSVTGSGNTIYF. In DNA, the CDR3 is TGTGCCAGCAGCTTAGTTTCTGTGACAGGGTCTGGAAACACCATATATTTT. V is TRBV7-9 and J is TRBJ1-3; 7 bases agree with TRBD1. Per germline, CDR1 SEHNR and CDR2 FQNEAQ (reference sequence). Unmatched junction bases numbered 7, after V lost 1 base and J lost 1 base. CDR3 length: 17 amino acids.

This chain connects TRBV28 to TRBJ2-7, with a weak D call TRBD1 (6 bases). Germline loops: CDR1 MDHEN, CDR2 SYDVKM. This CDR3 region has 13 residues. V dropped 4 bases and J dropped 5 bases, with 12 bases sitting between them. In DNA form, the CDR3 reads TGTGCCAGCAGTTATCCTCAGGGGAACGAGCAGTACTTC. Encoded protein: CASSYPQGNEQYF.

The V gene is TRBV10-3, the J gene TRBJ1-1; 9 bases are a match to TRBD1. J gave up 1 base and V 10 bases, and 7 bases lay outside the gene matches. Per the germline V gene, CDR1 is ENHRY and CDR2 is SYGVKD. The length of the CDR3 is 14 residues. In DNA, the CDR3 is TGTGCCACCCACAGGGGGCCGAGGAACACTGAAGCTTTCTTT. As protein: CATHRGPRNTEAFF.